This TCR beta chain was profiled in a study of beta chain features in type 1 diabetes. Whole-study findings and limits: TCRB CDR3s from Type 1 diabetes patients were moderately but significantly shorter in all four CD4+ subsets. In these data, an HLA type influence on TCRB rearrangement remained unresolved.

Investigators reverse transcribed all isolated RNA, so they sequenced expressed TCRB transcripts. TCRdb keeps only in-frame clones here, not all; method: immunoSEQ multiplex PCR. The data contain almost 350,000 clones, approximately 9.9% of them singletons. Notes on this clone: Its antigen remains unknown.

CDR3 length equals 14 residues. Germline CDR1 LNHDA, CDR2 SQIVND (reference sequence). Between the trimmed V and J ends, which lost 6 bases and 3 bases, there was a span of 14 bases. Sequencing used central memory CD4+ T cells from blood. The TCR was taken from a man younger than 40 with type 1 diabetes. This chain joins TRBV19 and TRBJ1-2, with no clear D. As DNA, the CDR3 is TGTGCCAGTAGATCAACAGAAAACTACTATGGCTACACCTTC. Its translation: CASRSTENYYGYTF.